A single sample gave rise to the 20 T cell receptor beta chains below, sequenced in a study of blood T cells in healthy people across ages (dated by TCRdb to 2013 to 2016). The method was 5' RACE. The listed sequencing device is Illumina HiSeq 2500. A second PCR of roughly 6 to 11 cycles was run with a J-beta primer mix and a sample-barcoded 5' primer. TCRdb reprocessed the public reads (quality trimming at Q25 with fastp, clone calling with MiXCR) and kept in-frame beta chains. When rows share a CDR3 protein, they turn into one entry using the most common DNA and genes. For this sample the table gives 1 million or so distinct CDR3 sequences, of which over 35% were detected only once. The leading ten clones occupy 18% of the sample. Sequenced sample: blood. All receptors come from a woman aged 60-75 years in good health.

The chain carries TRBV3-1 and TRBJ1-1; the D gene is possibly TRBD1 (6 bases). There are 18 residues in the CDR3. The ends were cut back, 5 bases at V and 1 base at J, with 23 bases in the middle. The V gene's germline CDR1 is LGHDT and CDR2 YNNKEL (reference sequence). The CDR3: CASSVSKISGHSNTEAFF. The CDR3 DNA is TGTGCCAGCAGCGTAAGCAAAATATCGGGACACTCGAACACTGAAGCTTTCTTT.

This clonotype was seen more than once but under ten times. The chain joins TRBV6-1 to TRBJ2-7; D is possibly TRBD2 (6 bases). CDR3 length equals 16 residues. The V end was cut by 5 bases, the J end by 2 bases, with 19 bases between. The germline V gene encodes CDR1 MNHNS and CDR2 SASEGT. For the CDR3, the DNA is TGTGCCAGCAGTCCCGGGGGAGGATTCGGGACCTACGAGCAGTACTTC. Translated, it gives CASSPGGGFGTYEQYF.

This clonotype was observed a single time. The CDR3 nucleotides read TGCAGCGTTGAACTAGCCGCAACCACCCAAGAGACCCAGTACTTC. This gives the protein CSVELAATTQETQYF. V usage is TRBV29-1 and J usage is TRBJ2-5; possible D gene TRBD2, 5 bases. The germline V and J ends were trimmed by 2 bases and 1 base, with 14 bases remaining between them. Looked up from germline, CDR1 is SQVTM and CDR2 is ANQGSEA. CDR3 size: 15 residues. The whole variable domain, remainder taken from reference TRBV29-1 and TRBJ2-5, is SAVISQKPSRDICQRGTSLTIQCQVDSQVTMMFWYRQQPGQSLTLIATANQGSEATYESGFVIDKFPISRPNLTFSTLTVSNMSPEDSSIYLCSVELAATTQETQYFGPGTRLLVL.

In its sample, this clonotype was seen many times. The V call is TRBV20-1, the J call TRBJ2-5; 11 bases map to TRBD2. With V trimmed by 3 bases and J by 5 bases, 5 bases remained unmatched. Germline values: CDR1 DFQATT, CDR2 SNEGSKA (reference sequence). The CDR3 has 14 residues. This chain's CDR3 is CSARVAGGPETQYF. CDR3 in DNA: TGCAGTGCTAGGGTAGCGGGAGGGCCGGAGACCCAGTACTTC.

This chain connects TRBV7-6 to TRBJ1-5; D possibly corresponds to TRBD1 (5 bases). CDR1 and CDR2 (germline): SGHVS, FNYEAQ. The CDR3 covers 17 residues. Trimming took off 1 base at V and 0 bases at J, with 13 bases between the two ends. DNA for the CDR3: TGTGCCAGCAGCTTAGAAGGCAGGGAAGTTAGCAATCAGCCCCAGCATTTT. This sequence encodes CASSLEGREVSNQPQHF. The entire variable domain, with the rest obtained from reference TRBV7-6 and TRBJ1-5, is as follows: GAGVSQSPRYKVTKRGQDVALRCDPISGHVSLYWYRQALGQGPEFLTYFNYEAQQDKSGLPNDRFSAERPEGSISTLTIQRTEQRDSAMYRCASSLEGREVSNQPQHFGDGTRLSIL.

The gene calls are TRBV28 and TRBJ1-2, with D tentatively TRBD1 (5 bases). The CDR3 has 13 residues. Germline CDR1 is MDHEN and CDR2 is SYDVKM. Trimming removed 5 bases at V and 7 bases at J, with 14 bases between. CDR3 DNA sequence: TGTGCCAGCAGTGTGGGGGTTCGGCGTGGCTACACCTTC. Residues: CASSVGVRRGYTF.

The chain is built from TRBV28 and TRBJ1-6, with TRBD1 as a possible D gene (6 bases). This CDR3 is 14 amino acids long. V was trimmed by 5 bases and J by 4 bases, leaving 9 bases between them. CDR1 is MDHEN, CDR2 SYDVKM, per germline. The CDR3 bases are TGTGCCAGCAGTCGGACAGCGTATAATTCACCCCTCCACTTT. Residues: CASSRTAYNSPLHF.

V gene TRBV2 combines with J gene TRBJ2-3, with D unresolved. CDR1 is SNHLY and CDR2 is FYNNEI in the germline V gene. The V and J ends lost 5 bases and 6 bases respectively, with 12 bases between them. The CDR3 contains 13 residues. The CDR3 coding sequence is TGTGCCAGCAGTAAACGACTTGGGGATACGCAGTATTTT. It encodes CASSKRLGDTQYF.

This clonotype turned up a few times. This chain connects TRBV20-1 to TRBJ2-7, with D possibly TRBD1 on 7 matching bases. The J call may be faulty, since TRBJ2-4 better matches the DNA end. CDR3 length equals 15 residues. Germline V CDR1 and CDR2: DFQATT, SNEGSKA (reference sequence). CDR3 sequence: CSARGGTEVKNIQYF. For the CDR3, the DNA is TGCAGTGCTAGAGGCGGGACAGAGGTTAAAAACATTCAGTACTTC.

This chain links TRBV15 with TRBJ2-5; maybe TRBD2 (5 bases). Looked up from germline, CDR1 is LNHNV and CDR2 is YYDKDF (reference sequence). CDR3 length: 14 amino acids. V lost 1 base and J lost 5, with 11 bases in between. The CDR3 here is CATSRGASSETQYF. The CDR3 coding sequence is TGTGCCACCAGCAGAGGGGCTAGCTCGGAGACCCAGTACTTC.

This sequence joins TRBV25-1 and TRBJ1-2; TRBD1 matches 9 bases. After removal of 4 bases from V and 6 bases from J, the junction contained 9 bases not matched to a gene. Germline lookup yields CDR1 MGHDK and CDR2 SYGVNS. The CDR3 has 15 residues. CDR3 nucleotides: TGTGCCAGCAGTGGACGGGACAGGGCCATGGATGGCTACACCTTC. Protein sequence: CASSGRDRAMDGYTF.

A remark on this clonotype: This may arise from a read error, as a much more abundant clone is one base away. The chain carries TRBV29-1 and TRBJ2-5, with D possibly matching TRBD2 (6 bases). TRBJ2-7 matches the DNA end more closely, so the J call is doubtful. In germline, CDR1 is SQVTM, CDR2 ANQGSEA. CDR3 size: 11 residues. The CDR3: CSAEAGCEQYF. The CDR3 DNA reads TGCAGCGCCGAAGCGGGTTGCGAGCAGTACTTC.

The J gene is TRBJ1-1, the V gene TRBV20-1; maybe TRBD1 (5 bases). Trimming removed 5 bases from V and 1 base from J, with 17 bases in between. The CDR3 covers 15 residues. Germline values: CDR1 DFQATT, CDR2 SNEGSKA (reference sequence). The CDR3 DNA reads TGCAGTGCTCCCGGGCCCAAGAGGGGGAACACTGAAGCTTTCTTT. This sequence encodes CSAPGPKRGNTEAFF.

The V and J genes are TRBV20-1 and TRBJ2-1, with 9 bases matching TRBD2. The trim removed 0 bases at V and 13 bases at J, leaving 13 bases unmatched. CDR3 size: 15 residues. Germline CDR1 DFQATT, CDR2 SNEGSKA (reference sequence). CDR3 sequence (DNA): TGCAGTGCTAGAGAACAAGCGGGAGGTCAAGAGACCCAGTTCTTC. Protein: CSAREQAGGQETQFF.

This chain connects TRBV2 to TRBJ1-4, with a tentative D call TRBD1 (5 bases). The CDR3 sequence is 12 residues long. Germline CDR1 and CDR2: SNHLY and FYNNEI. The V and J ends lost 7 bases and 7 bases respectively, with 10 bases between them. The CDR3 nucleotides read TGTGCCAGCAAGCAGGGCCCTGAAAAACTGTTTTTT. It yields the protein CASKQGPEKLFF.

Points on this clonotype: A much more abundant neighbour one base away suggests this may be a read error. CDR3 loop: CASRTSGALGQFF. Here the CDR3 DNA reads TGTGCCAGCAGGACTAGCGGGGCCCTCGGGCAGTTCTTC. The genes are TRBV27 and TRBJ2-1; 11 bases match TRBD2. The CDR3 length is 13 residues. J was trimmed by 12 bases and V by 6 bases; bases with no gene match: 7. Germline CDR1 and CDR2: MNHEY and SMNVEV (reference sequence).

The gene calls are TRBV5-1 and TRBJ2-7, with a possible D match to TRBD2 (6 bases). The CDR3 runs 12 residues. Germline lookup yields CDR1 SGHRS and CDR2 YFSETQ. Trimming removed 3 bases from V and 5 bases from J, with 9 bases in between. The CDR3 here is CASSSDYHEQYF. The CDR3 region has the DNA TGCGCCAGCAGCTCGGACTACCACGAGCAGTACTTC.

This chain links TRBV11-2 with TRBJ2-7, with D possibly matching TRBD2 (6 bases). The V end lost 1 base, the J end lost 0 bases, and 22 bases lay between the germline ends. There are 19 residues in the CDR3. Germline loops: CDR1 SGHAT, CDR2 FQNNGV. CDR3 in DNA: TGTGCCAGCAGCTTAGTGGATAGCGGTATCTACGATAGCTCCTACGAGCAGTACTTC. Translating gives CASSLVDSGIYDSSYEQYF.

This clonotype appeared many times. V usage is TRBV25-1 and J usage is TRBJ2-7; unclear D gene. Per the germline V gene, CDR1 is MGHDK and CDR2 is SYGVNS. Trimming shortened V by 4 bases and J by 9 bases, and 10 bases separated the two germline ends. The CDR3 is 11 residues long. This CDR3 reads CASSVQGAQYF. The DNA of the CDR3 is TGTGCCAGCAGTGTGCAAGGTGCGCAGTACTTC.

This clonotype was counted a few times. This chain links TRBV27 with TRBJ1-2, with 8 nucleotides matching TRBD1. From germline, CDR1 is MNHEY and CDR2 SMNVEV (reference sequence). This CDR3 is 14 amino acids long. Trimming cost V 6 bases and J 6 bases; bases outside gene matches: 9. This chain's CDR3 is CASSLEGTGHGYTF. Written as DNA, the CDR3 is TGTGCCAGCAGCCTAGAAGGGACAGGTCATGGCTACACCTTC.